Sequencing of this T cell receptor beta chain was carried out in a study of blood T cell repertoires in COVID-19 (dated by TCRdb to between 2020 and 2021). Regarding the complete study: The collaborator samples originated in the United States, Italy and Spain and spanned the acute and convalescent phases of COVID-19. The prospective study material was composed of cDNA or gDNA derived from T cells, B-cell-depleted T cells, or PBMCs. Deeply sampled blood TCRbeta repertoires from subjects exposed to, actively infected with, or recovered from COVID-19 were included in the dataset. The repertoires were made available in a free public database intended to serve as a resource for research on the immune response to SARS-CoV-2. The samples were drawn from the first 160 participants of the ongoing ImmuneRACE study and from 1,254 subjects provided by 6 global collaborators. A de-identified subject ID, COVID-19 status, age in years and sex were almost always included in the sample metadata. HLA class I and class II types, where available, came from metadata supplied by the sample provider rather than from assay-based typing.

At one collaborating source in Seattle, patients were enrolled during active infection and were followed longitudinally through the course of disease. Collaborating institutions collected whole blood in K2EDTA tubes following their own protocols. For TCRbeta analysis, collaborators shipped samples as frozen whole blood, isolated PBMCs, or DNA extracted from either of those sample types. The study at large found these results: Clinical and demographic metadata were provided uncurated, with the amount varying by source and participant.

TCRbeta CDR3 regions were amplified from genomic DNA using the immunoSEQ Assay, a bias-controlled multiplex PCR. Under the source paper's analysis protocol: The number of nucleated cells in each sample was estimated from the amplification of reference gene primers within the assay. Sequence reads were collapsed and filtered to measure the absolute abundance of every unique TCRbeta CDR3 rearrangement. For each sample, productive Simpson clonality was calculated as the square root of Simpson's diversity index across productive rearrangements. Held by TCRdb, this immuneACCESS table contains in-frame sequences only and omits some clones. Under half of the omission traces to an unresolved V gene where checked; the cause of the rest is unknown. V, J and clone size are taken as reported in that table, and D and trimming were inferred from the DNA itself. The sample table records hundreds of thousands of clones; 80% to 90% of these occur just once. The ten largest clonotypes hold approximately 3% of the sample.

With regard to this clone: The antigen it recognizes is unknown. Qualities for individual bases were not recorded, and no much larger clone is one base off.

The receptor was isolated from a woman between 25 and 40 years old with COVID-19, enrolled during active disease. Material for sequencing was peripheral blood.

The CDR3 protein: CASSPPKSSGSQGEQFF. The nucleotides are TGTGCCAGCTCACCACCGAAATCTAGCGGGAGCCAAGGTGAGCAGTTCTTC. Recombination linked TRBV18 to TRBJ2-1; TRBD2 fits 10 bases in the junction. Trimming removed 0 bases from V and 9 bases from J; the gene matches leave 11 bases unexplained. From the cysteine through the phenylalanine, the CDR3 covers 17 amino acids. Here the CDR3 DNA is all that survives: 51 bases in frame from base 1. According to the germline V gene, CDR1 reads KGHSH and CDR2 reads LQKENI. Here the CDR3 is joined to the reference TRBV18 and TRBJ2-1 genes, and the full variable domain is: NAGVMQNPRHLVRRRGQEARLRCSPMKGHSHVYWYRQLPEEGLKFMVYLQKENIIDESGMPKERFSAEFPKEGPSILRIQQVVRGDSAAYFCASSPPKSSGSQGEQFFGPGTRLTVL.